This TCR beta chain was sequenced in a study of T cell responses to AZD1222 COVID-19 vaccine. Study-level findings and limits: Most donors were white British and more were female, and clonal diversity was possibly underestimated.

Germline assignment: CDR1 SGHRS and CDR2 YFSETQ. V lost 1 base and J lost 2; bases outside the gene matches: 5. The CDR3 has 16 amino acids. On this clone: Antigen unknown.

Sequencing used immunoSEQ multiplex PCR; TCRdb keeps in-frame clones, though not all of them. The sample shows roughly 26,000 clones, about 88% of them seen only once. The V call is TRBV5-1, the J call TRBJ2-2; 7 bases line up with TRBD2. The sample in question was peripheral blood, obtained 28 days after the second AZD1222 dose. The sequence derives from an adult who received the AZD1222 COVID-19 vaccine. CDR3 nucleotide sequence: TGCGCCAGCAGCTTGAGCCCTAGCGGCAACACCGGGGAGCTGTTTTTT. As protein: CASSLSPSGNTGELFF.